These T cell receptor beta chains were read from a single sample in a study of blood T cells in healthy people across ages. TCRdb independently ran MiXCR on the 5' RACE reads; one entry per CDR3 protein. Of approximately 1.5 million distinct CDR3 sequences in the sample, about 45% were seen once. Sequences were obtained from blood. Source of these receptors: a woman younger than 35 in good health. CDR3s include the opening cysteine and the closing phenylalanine or tryptophan. The D gene is left open where the match is weak. Size is stated for part of the rows, as once, few or many counts, or as a class when the clone is expanded.

clone_size	j_call	v_call	d_call	cdr3_nt	cdr3_aa
few	TRBJ2-1	TRBV9	.	TGTGCCAGCAGCGTGAGACAGAAAGATTACAATGAGCAGTTCTTC	CASSVRQKDYNEQFF
.	TRBJ2-7	TRBV5-1	.	TGCGCCAGCAGCTTGGGACTATTCCTTGGCTACGAGCAGTACTTC	CASSLGLFLGYEQYF
.	TRBJ2-7	TRBV9	.	TGTGCCAGCAGCGTAGCTGCAGGGTCCTACGAGCAGTACTTC	CASSVAAGSYEQYF
few	TRBJ2-3	TRBV12-3/TRBV12-4	TRBD2	TGTGCCAGCAGTGGACTAGCGGGAGAGTTCACAGATACGCAGTATTTT	CASSGLAGEFTDTQYF
.	TRBJ2-7	TRBV20-1	.	TGCAGTGCTCCGGACCAAACCTACAATGAGCAGTACTTC	CSAPDQTYNEQYF
few	TRBJ2-1	TRBV7-8	TRBD1	TGTGCCAGCAGCTTAGCGGGGACAGTAAACAATGAGCAGTTCTTC	CASSLAGTVNNEQFF
many	TRBJ2-7	TRBV7-2	.	TGTGCCAGCAGCTTAGGGCCCAGCTCCTACGAGCAGTACTTC	CASSLGPSSYEQYF
.	TRBJ2-5	TRBV6-1	TRBD2	TGTGCCAGCAGTGAGCTACTAGCGAACCAAGAGACCCAGTACTTC	CASSELLANQETQYF
.	TRBJ1-1	TRBV15	.	TGTGCCACCAGCAGAGGAGGGGGACGGGGTACTGAAGCTTTCTTT	CATSRGGGRGTEAFF
few	TRBJ2-3	TRBV20-1	TRBD2	TGCAGTGCTAGGCCTAGCGGACACACAGATACGCAGTATTTT	CSARPSGHTDTQYF
.	TRBJ1-6	TRBV7-2	.	TGTGCCAGCAGCTTACCGCCCGCCGTGGGTTCGCTTCCCCTCCACTTT	CASSLPPAVGSLPLHF
.	TRBJ2-1	TRBV18	.	TGTGCCAGCTCACCCCGCGGACAGAATGAGCAGTTCTTC	CASSPRGQNEQFF
.	TRBJ2-7	TRBV4-1	.	TGCGCCGGCAGCGAGACGCATGCCACAGGTCACGAGCAGTACTTC	CAGSETHATGHEQYF
few	TRBJ1-5	TRBV15	.	TGTGCCACCAGCAGAGATCTGGGCCTTTATCAGCCCCAGCATTTT	CATSRDLGLYQPQHF
.	TRBJ2-1	TRBV2	.	TGTGCCAGCAGCGCGGACAGATTCCCCTACAATGAGCAGTTCTTC	CASSADRFPYNEQFF
.	TRBJ2-6	TRBV7-2	TRBD1	TGTGCCAGCAGCGGACAGGACACTGGGGCCAACGTCCTGACTTTC	CASSGQDTGANVLTF
.	TRBJ2-3	TRBV12-3/TRBV12-4	.	TGTGCCAGCAGCCAACGCCTACGGGCCACAGATACGCAGTATTTT	CASSQRLRATDTQYF
.	TRBJ2-5	TRBV6-5	.	TGTGCCAGCAGTTACTTCCGGGGTGAGACCCAGTACTTC	CASSYFRGETQYF
.	TRBJ2-3	TRBV6-1	.	TGTGCCAGCAGCCTGCTAAAAGGACCAGATACGCAGTATTTT	CASSLLKGPDTQYF
once	TRBJ1-1	TRBV6-6	.	TGTGCCAGCAGTTACTCCCTCTCAGGGCCCGTTGTAGCTTTCTTT	CASSYSLSGPVVAFF
.	TRBJ2-1	TRBV7-6	TRBD2	TGTGCCAGCAGCTATAGCGGGGGGGTTAGTGATGAGCAGTTCTTC	CASSYSGGVSDEQFF
.	TRBJ2-7	TRBV5-1	.	TGCGCCAGCAGCTTGGGGGTTGCGGGACACGAGCAGTACTTC	CASSLGVAGHEQYF
.	TRBJ1-1	TRBV12-3/TRBV12-4	.	TGTACCAGCAGTCTTAGGGCGACCGGGGGGGAAGCTTTCTTT	CTSSLRATGGEAFF
.	TRBJ2-2	TRBV20-1	TRBD2	TGCAGTGCTAGAGAGTTGGGTAGCGGGGGCCTTTTCGGGGAGCTGTTTTTT	CSARELGSGGLFGELFF
few	TRBJ2-3	TRBV28	.	TGTGCCAGCAGCCTGGGGATTTCTAGCACAGATACGCAGTATTTT	CASSLGISSTDTQYF
.	TRBJ2-3	TRBV4-3	.	TGCACCAGCAGCCGGGCCGAACAGGGTGGGGGCACAGATACGCAGTATTTT	CTSSRAEQGGGTDTQYF
few	TRBJ2-1	TRBV9	TRBD2	TGTGCCAGCAGCGGGGGGACTAGCGGCTGGAATGAGCAGTTCTTC	CASSGGTSGWNEQFF
.	TRBJ2-2	TRBV4-1	.	TGCGCCAGCAGCCCAAGACACAGCCGCGCCGGGGAGCTGTTTTTT	CASSPRHSRAGELFF
.	TRBJ2-7	TRBV29-1	.	TGCAGCGTTGAAGTTTTCAGTCAATCCTACGAGCAGTACTTC	CSVEVFSQSYEQYF
.	TRBJ2-3	TRBV9	TRBD2	TGTGCCAGCAGCGGGATTGATAGCGGGATGGCGGATACGCAGTATTTT	CASSGIDSGMADTQYF
few	TRBJ2-1	TRBV29-1	TRBD2	TGCAGCGTTCAAACTAGCGGGGCTTTTTACAATGAGCAGTTCTTC	CSVQTSGAFYNEQFF
.	TRBJ2-1	TRBV20-1	.	TGCAGTGCTAGAGATCTGGCAGGTGGGCACAATGAGCAGTTCTTC	CSARDLAGGHNEQFF
.	TRBJ2-3	TRBV24-1	.	TGTGCCACCAGTGATTTCCCGGTCCGCCGGACACCTAGCACAGATACGCAGTATTTT	CATSDFPVRRTPSTDTQYF
.	TRBJ1-1	TRBV12-3/TRBV12-4	.	TGTGCCAGCACTAGCCCGAACACTGAAGCTTTCTTT	CASTSPNTEAFF
.	TRBJ1-1	TRBV25-1	.	TGTGCCTTGCCGGGACACCCTATGGACTCTGAAGCTTTCTTT	CALPGHPMDSEAFF
.	TRBJ1-2	TRBV20-1	.	TGCAGTGCTAGAGGAGCGGGACAAAACCCCGGGGGCTACACCTTC	CSARGAGQNPGGYTF
.	TRBJ2-7	TRBV27	TRBD1	TGTGCCAGCACTCGCGGGACAGGGGCCTACGAGCAGTACTTC	CASTRGTGAYEQYF
.	TRBJ2-7	TRBV10-3	.	TGTGCCATCAGGCCAACTACACGAGTAGGCGGGGTCCGGACTATCGATGAGCAGTACTTC	CAIRPTTRVGGVRTIDEQYF
few	TRBJ2-7	TRBV2	.	TGTGCCAGCAGTGAACCCAATTCCTACGAGCAGTACTTC	CASSEPNSYEQYF
many	TRBJ1-2	TRBV7-2	.	TGTGCCAGCAGCCTAGACAGCTCCTATGGCTACACCTTC	CASSLDSSYGYTF
.	TRBJ1-1	TRBV4-3	.	TGCGCCAGCAGCCTAGGCCGGGAGGACACTGAAGCTTTCTTT	CASSLGREDTEAFF
.	TRBJ1-2	TRBV9	TRBD1	TGTGCCAGCAGCCTCCGGGACAGGGGATTCGATGGCTACACCTTC	CASSLRDRGFDGYTF
.	TRBJ1-1	TRBV20-1	.	TGCAGTGCTAGAGCGCTCGGACGGCTATCTCGAGTCACTGAAGCTTTCTTT	CSARALGRLSRVTEAFF
few	TRBJ1-1	TRBV20-1	TRBD1	TGCAGTGCTAGGAGACAGGGACGGATTAACACTGAAGCTTTCTTT	CSARRQGRINTEAFF
.	TRBJ2-3	TRBV15	.	TGTGCCACCAGCAGTCAAAGGGATACGCAGTATTTT	CATSSQRDTQYF
.	TRBJ2-2	TRBV24-1	.	TGTGCCACCAGTGACCTGGGCATAGCCGGTACCGGGGAGCTGTTTTTT	CATSDLGIAGTGELFF
.	TRBJ1-1	TRBV29-1	.	TGCAGCGCGGGTGCGGGCGGGGGCATGAACACTGAAGCTTTCTTT	CSAGAGGGMNTEAFF
.	TRBJ1-4	TRBV27	TRBD1	TGTGCCAGCAGGAGAGACAGGGGGGGGAATGAAAAACTGTTTTTT	CASRRDRGGNEKLFF
.	TRBJ1-2	TRBV6-5	.	TGTGCCAGCAGTTCTGACACGGCTGGGTATGGCTACACCTTC	CASSSDTAGYGYTF
few	TRBJ1-1	TRBV7-9	TRBD1	TGTGCCAGCAGCTCCCCCGGGACAGGGTTTTGTGAAGCTTTCTTT	CASSSPGTGFCEAFF